This T cell receptor beta chain was sequenced for a study of beta chain features in type 1 diabetes. Overall study results and limits: The study found that naive, central memory and Treg TCRB repertoires appeared more similar in patients than in healthy donors. Sequencing the cDNA could make cells with high TCR expression show up more than they should. Shorter TCRB CDR3s, moderately but significantly so, were found in Type 1 diabetes patients in all four CD4+ subsets.

Reverse transcribing all isolated RNA meant expressed TCRB transcripts were sequenced. An average roughly 3.6 million reads came from naive, central memory and regulatory T cell samples. TCRdb keeps only in-frame clones here, not all; method: immunoSEQ multiplex PCR. The table records almost 350,000 clones, around 9.3% of them present only once. On this clone: What it binds is unknown.

Germline-derived CDR1 and CDR2 are SEHNR and FQNEAQ (reference sequence). The CDR3 is made up of 15 amino acids. V was clipped by 7 bases and J by 5 bases; unmatched bases: 11. The source material was central memory CD4+ T cells from blood. This receptor was obtained from a young man with type 1 diabetes. The chain employs TRBV7-9 and TRBJ2-3; 8 nucleotides line up with TRBD2. In DNA, the CDR3 is TGTGCCAGCACCATTTCGGGACTAGTGGTAGATACGCAGTATTTT. This codes for CASTISGLVVDTQYF.